One TCR beta chain is described in this entry. Antigen unknown. The source of the sample is a study of OX40 agonist ivuxolimab in advanced cancers. About the study: Dose-escalation patients' cancers were hepatocellular carcinoma, melanoma, renal cell or head and neck cancer.

Notes on the study in general: The mean number of expanded clones was higher in CD8+ T cells than in CD4+.

The CDR3 extends over 18 amino acids. The V gene end was trimmed by 5 bases and the J gene end by 0 bases; junction bases not matched to a gene: 9. CDR1 SGHVS and CDR2 FNYEAQ come from the germline V gene. The investigators sampled blood at baseline, at cycle 4 day 1, and at cycle 7 day 1. Produced via immunoSEQ multiplex PCR; TCRdb's table is partial and in-frame only. This table has around 35,000 clones, about 86% appearing once. This clonotype was obtained from an adult with an advanced solid tumor such as melanoma, head and neck, liver or kidney cancer. Sequenced material: CD4+ or CD8+ T cells sorted from blood, taken in a trial of the OX40 agonist ivuxolimab. The rearrangement joins TRBV7-6 to TRBJ2-1, with 11 bases lining up with TRBD2. The DNA for the CDR3 is TGTGCCAGCAGCATCCTAGCGGGGGGCCCGAGCTCCTACAATGAGCAGTTCTTC. Amino acid sequence: CASSILAGGPSSYNEQFF. The whole variable domain, filled in from reference TRBV7-6 and TRBJ2-1, reads GAGVSQSPRYKVTKRGQDVALRCDPISGHVSLYWYRQALGQGPEFLTYFNYEAQQDKSGLPNDRFSAERPEGSISTLTIQRTEQRDSAMYRCASSILAGGPSSYNEQFFGPGTRLTVL.